This T cell receptor beta chain was identified during a study of blood T cell repertoires in COVID-19. Study as a whole: Samples taken during acute and convalescent COVID-19 were collected in the United States, Italy and Spain. Sources were T cells, B-cell-depleted T cells, or PBMCs; the material itself was cDNA or gDNA.

TCRdb keeps only in-frame clones here, not all; method: immunoSEQ multiplex PCR. Of under 350,000 clones in the sample, 70% to 90% were seen once. The CDR3 is 14 amino acids. The J segment lost 5 bases and the V segment lost 5 bases, leaving 4 bases of the junction unmatched. Germline V gene data show CDR1 as LNHDA and CDR2 as SQIVND (reference sequence). Participants, about 18 to 100 years old, spanned around 25 US areas. The chain has TRBV19 and TRBJ2-1; 9 bases agree with TRBD1. The TCR sequence derives from a young man who had recovered from COVID-19. Sequencing input: PBMCs or T cells enriched from blood (not recorded which). The chain's CDR3 is CASSSRTGDNEQFF. For the CDR3, the DNA is TGTGCCAGTAGTTCCCGGACAGGGGACAATGAGCAGTTCTTC.